One and the same sample provided the 11 T cell receptor beta chains below, sequenced in a study of shared clonotypes between healthy human individuals. Clones were sequenced by immunoSEQ multiplex PCR, and TCRdb holds only the in-frame ones, with some missing. The sample holds roughly 1,100,000 clones; roughly 80% are singletons and the top ten take less than 1.5%. The sequenced sample consisted of memory CD4+ T cells sorted from blood. Subset: CD45RA-negative fraction. The receptor source for this set is a young man in good health.

CDR3 loop: CASSLTDGDEQFF. In DNA form, the CDR3 reads TGCGCCAGCAGCTTGACGGACGGAGATGAGCAGTTCTTC. V is TRBV5-1 and J is TRBJ2-1; D remains unclear. CDR3 length: 13 residues. Per the germline V gene, CDR1 is SGHRS and CDR2 is YFSETQ. Trimming pared 1 base from V and 8 bases from J, leaving 10 bases between.

This clone was picked up a small number of times. The chain has TRBV2 and TRBJ1-5; 10 bases are a match to TRBD1. The CDR3 length is 14 residues. The germline CDR1 and CDR2 sequences are SNHLY and FYNNEI. V gave up 3 bases and J gave up 7 bases; unmatched junction bases: 3. CDR3 nucleotide sequence: TGTGCCAGCAGTGAGGACAGGGGGAGGCAGCCCCAGCATTTT. Protein sequence: CASSEDRGRQPQHF.

The chain is built from TRBV29-1 and TRBJ2-3; D gene unclear. V lost 6 bases, J lost 4 bases, and 11 bases lay in between. The CDR3 is 12 amino acids. Per germline, CDR1 SQVTM and CDR2 ANQGSEA. The CDR3 loop reads CSVRTLADTQYF. For the CDR3, the DNA is TGCAGCGTGAGGACCTTGGCAGATACGCAGTATTTT.

The V call is TRBV5-1, the J call TRBJ2-3; 13 bases align to TRBD2. Losses at the gene ends were 4 bases for V and 2 bases for J; bases not matched to a gene: 4. The CDR3 consists of 16 residues. Germline V gene sequence: CDR1 SGHRS, CDR2 YFSETQ. The CDR3 sequence: CASSPTSGRATDTQYF. The CDR3 DNA follows: TGCGCCAGCAGCCCCACTAGCGGGAGGGCCACAGATACGCAGTATTTT.

The J gene is TRBJ1-2, the V gene TRBV6-5; possible D gene TRBD1, 5 bases. Per germline, CDR1 MNHEY and CDR2 SVGAGI. The V and J ends lost 7 bases and 4 bases respectively, with 10 bases between them. The CDR3 length is 12 residues. The CDR3 reads CASTSGFYGYTF. For the CDR3, the DNA is TGTGCCAGCACATCAGGGTTCTATGGCTACACCTTC.

In DNA, the CDR3 is TGTGCCAGCAGCTTTCAGGGAATCTCAGAGACCCAGTACTTC. This encodes CASSFQGISETQYF. The rearrangement uses TRBV7-2 and TRBJ2-5; tentatively, D is TRBD1 (5 bases). The CDR3 covers 14 residues. Germline V gene data show CDR1 as SGHTA and CDR2 as FQGNSA. The V end was cut by 3 bases, the J end by 4 bases, with 12 bases between. The variable domain in full, with the rest retrieved from reference TRBV7-2 and TRBJ2-5, is GAGVSQSPSNKVTEKGKDVELRCDPISGHTALYWYRQSLGQGLEFLIYFQGNSAPDKSGLPSDRFSAERTGGSVSTLTIQRTQQEDSAVYLCASSFQGISETQYFGPGTRLLVL.

The rearrangement links TRBV5-1 to TRBJ2-2; maybe TRBD1 (6 bases). The germline V gene encodes CDR1 SGHRS and CDR2 YFSETQ. The CDR3 is 14 amino acids. The V and J ends lost 3 bases and 2 bases respectively, with 8 bases between them. The CDR3 region is CASSSGHNTGELFF. CDR3 sequence (DNA): TGCGCCAGCAGCTCGGGACATAACACCGGGGAGCTGTTTTTT.

The rearrangement links TRBV11-2 to TRBJ2-1; 7 bases line up with TRBD1. With V trimmed by 5 bases and J by 7 bases, 5 bases remained unmatched. Germline CDR1 is SGHAT and CDR2 is FQNNGV. CDR3 size: 13 residues. The CDR3 loop reads CASSGQVGNEQFF. The CDR3 DNA sequence: TGTGCCAGCAGCGGACAGGTGGGTAATGAGCAGTTCTTC.

The chain has TRBV11-3 and TRBJ2-2; the match to TRBD1 covers 8 bases. Per germline, CDR1 SGHNT and CDR2 YENEEA. The J segment lost 4 bases and the V segment lost 5 bases, leaving 6 bases of the junction unmatched. This CDR3 spans 15 amino acids. The chain's CDR3 is CASSRATGVTGELFF. The CDR3 bases are TGTGCCAGCAGCCGTGCGACAGGGGTCACCGGGGAGCTGTTTTTT.

The chain carries TRBV27 and TRBJ1-5, with a tentative D call TRBD1 (6 bases). With 3 bases removed from V and 1 base from J, the gap between germline ends came to 13 bases. Germline values: CDR1 MNHEY, CDR2 SMNVEV (reference sequence). The CDR3 covers 16 residues. The CDR3 DNA follows: TGTGCCAGCAGTTTTTTACCGGGGGCAAGCAATCAGCCCCAGCATTTT. Residues: CASSFLPGASNQPQHF.

The rearrangement links TRBV6-5 to TRBJ2-1; the match to TRBD2 covers 9 bases. The CDR3 covers 15 residues. CDR1 MNHEY and CDR2 SVGAGI come from the germline V gene. V gave up 2 bases and J gave up 12 bases; unmatched junction bases: 11. The CDR3 coding sequence is TGTGCCAGCAGTTACCCCCGTGGTAGCGGGAGTCGGCAGTTCTTC. It specifies CASSYPRGSGSRQFF.